The source of this T cell receptor (beta chain) is a study of T cells after yellow fever vaccination. Germline V gene data show CDR1 as SGHRS and CDR2 as YFSETQ. Trimming removed 1 base from V and 6 bases from J; junction bases left unmatched: 4. The CDR3 extends over 14 amino acids. TCRdb ran MiXCR on the 5' RACE reads and lists one entry per CDR3 protein. The sample gives 400,000 to 650,000 distinct CDR3 sequences, around a fifth of which show up once; about 15% is in the top ten. This clonotype was counted at least ten times. This chain joins TRBV5-1 and TRBJ2-3; TRBD1 matches 8 bases. This clonotype was obtained from a man aged 18 to 30 who received the YFV17D yellow fever vaccine. Sample: PBMCs, taken less than 25 days after the first yellow fever vaccination. CDR3 amino acids: CASSLRTGSDTQYF. In DNA form, the CDR3 reads TGCGCCAGCAGCTTGAGGACAGGGTCGGATACGCAGTATTTT.